The T cell receptor (beta chain) described here comes from a study of blood T cell repertoires in COVID-19. Study context: From T cells, B-cell-depleted T cells, or PBMCs came the material, which was cDNA or gDNA.

Data came from immunoSEQ multiplex PCR; TCRdb stores just in-frame clones and leaves some out. This table holds some 250,000 clones, over 80% found once. The CDR3 loop spans 14 amino acids. The V and J ends lost 5 bases and 4 bases respectively, with 14 bases between them. Germline V gene lookup returns CDR1 SGHTA and CDR2 FQGNSA. The receptor was derived from a man in his forties or fifties with acute or convalescent COVID-19. The sequenced sample consisted of peripheral blood. V and J are TRBV7-2 and TRBJ1-1, with D maybe TRBD1 (6 bases). This CDR3 reads CASSLIPGVTEAFF. In DNA, the CDR3 is TGTGCCAGCAGCCTTATTCCAGGGGTCACTGAAGCTTTCTTT.